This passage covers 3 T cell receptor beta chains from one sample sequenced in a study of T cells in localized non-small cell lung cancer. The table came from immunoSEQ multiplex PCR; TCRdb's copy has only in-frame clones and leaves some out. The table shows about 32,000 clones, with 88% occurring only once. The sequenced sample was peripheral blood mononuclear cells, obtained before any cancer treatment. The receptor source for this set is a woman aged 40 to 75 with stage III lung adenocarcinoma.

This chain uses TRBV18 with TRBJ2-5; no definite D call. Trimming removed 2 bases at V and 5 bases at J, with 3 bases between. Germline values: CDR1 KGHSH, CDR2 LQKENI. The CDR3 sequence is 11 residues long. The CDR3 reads CASSPAETQYF. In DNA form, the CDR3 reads TGTGCCAGCTCACCAGCGGAGACCCAGTACTTC. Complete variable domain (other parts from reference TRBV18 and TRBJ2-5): NAGVMQNPRHLVRRRGQEARLRCSPMKGHSHVYWYRQLPEEGLKFMVYLQKENIIDESGMPKERFSAEFPKEGPSILRIQQVVRGDSAAYFCASSPAETQYFGPGTRLLVL.

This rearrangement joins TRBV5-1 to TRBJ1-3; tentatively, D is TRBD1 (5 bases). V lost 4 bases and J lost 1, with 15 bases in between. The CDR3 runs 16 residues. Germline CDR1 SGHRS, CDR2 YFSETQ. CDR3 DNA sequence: TGCGCCAGCAGCATCTCCGGGACGCCTTCTGGAAACACCATATATTTT. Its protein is CASSISGTPSGNTIYF.

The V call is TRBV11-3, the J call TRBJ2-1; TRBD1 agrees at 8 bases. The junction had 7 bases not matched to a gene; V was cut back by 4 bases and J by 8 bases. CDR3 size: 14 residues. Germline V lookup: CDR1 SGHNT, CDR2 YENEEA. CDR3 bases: TGTGCCAGCAGCTCCGGGGTCAGGGGGCATGAGCAGTTCTTC. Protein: CASSSGVRGHEQFF.